This TCR beta chain was documented in a study of control samples from healthy donors and cancer patients. The V end lost 0 bases, the J end lost 4 bases, and 7 bases lay between the germline ends. This CDR3 spans 13 amino acids. CDR1 is SGDLS, CDR2 YYNGEE, per germline. Method: immunoSEQ multiplex PCR; TCRdb's copy keeps in-frame clones and lacks some. The sample lists 350,000 to 450,000 clones; over 75% were seen once. This clone was found a few times. The rearrangement uses TRBV9 and TRBJ1-1, with D possibly matching TRBD1 (5 bases). This clonotype was obtained from a man aged 35-49 years with head and neck cancer. The sequenced material came from PBMCs. CDR3 DNA: TGTGCCAGCAGCGTAGGAGGGGCCACTGAAGCTTTCTTT. This encodes CASSVGGATEAFF.